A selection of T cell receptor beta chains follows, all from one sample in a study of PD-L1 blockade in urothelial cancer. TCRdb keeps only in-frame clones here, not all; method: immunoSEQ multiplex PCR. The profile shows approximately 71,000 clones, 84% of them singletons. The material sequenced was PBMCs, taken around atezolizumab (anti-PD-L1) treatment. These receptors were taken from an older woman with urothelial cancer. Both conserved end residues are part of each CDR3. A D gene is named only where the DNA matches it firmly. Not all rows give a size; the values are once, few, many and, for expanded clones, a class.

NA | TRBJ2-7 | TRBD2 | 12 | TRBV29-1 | CSASGTSYEQYF | TGCAGCGCTAGCGGGACCTCCTACGAGCAGTACTTC
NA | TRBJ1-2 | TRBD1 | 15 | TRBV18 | CASSQGQGVLGGYTF | TGTGCCAGCTCGCAAGGACAGGGGGTTTTAGGTGGCTACACCTTC
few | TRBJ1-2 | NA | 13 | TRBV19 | CASSQDIIYGYTF | TGTGCCAGTAGCCAGGACATTATCTATGGCTACACCTTC
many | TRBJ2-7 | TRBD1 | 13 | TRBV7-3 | CASSLGTVYEQYF | TGTGCCAGCAGCCTCGGGACAGTCTACGAGCAGTACTTC
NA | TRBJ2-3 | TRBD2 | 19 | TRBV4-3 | CASSQDWAGGTPGEISQYF | TGCGCCAGCAGCCAAGATTGGGCGGGGGGGACTCCGGGGGAGATTTCGCAGTATTTT
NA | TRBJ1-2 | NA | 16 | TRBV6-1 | CASSDVGGVGNYGYTF | TGTGCCAGCAGTGACGTTGGAGGGGTGGGTAACTATGGCTACACCTTC
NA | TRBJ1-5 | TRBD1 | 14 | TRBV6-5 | CASSPTGGDQPQHF | TGTGCCAGCAGCCCTACAGGGGGCGATCAGCCCCAGCATTTT
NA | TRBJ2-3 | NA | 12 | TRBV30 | CAWNLIVDTQYF | TGTGCCTGGAATCTTATCGTAGATACGCAGTATTTT
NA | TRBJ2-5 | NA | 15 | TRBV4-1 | CASSQVQRALETQYF | TGCGCCAGCAGCCAAGTCCAGCGGGCCCTAGAGACCCAGTACTTC
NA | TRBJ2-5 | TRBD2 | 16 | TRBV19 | CASSIRSGGGQETQYF | TGTGCCAGTAGTATACGGAGCGGGGGAGGCCAAGAGACCCAGTACTTC
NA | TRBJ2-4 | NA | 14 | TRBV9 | CASSVGPSSYIQYF | TGTGCCAGCAGCGTAGGGCCTAGCTCGTACATTCAGTACTTC
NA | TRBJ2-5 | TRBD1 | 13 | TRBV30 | CAFTGGPQETQYF | TGTGCCTTTACAGGGGGCCCACAAGAGACCCAGTACTTC
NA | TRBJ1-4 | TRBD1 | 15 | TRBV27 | CASSLSQQGDEKLFF | TGTGCCAGCAGTTTATCGCAACAGGGGGACGAAAAACTGTTTTTT
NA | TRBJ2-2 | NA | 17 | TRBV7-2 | CASSLDPGSANTGELFF | TGTGCCAGCAGCTTAGATCCGGGGTCCGCGAACACCGGGGAGCTGTTTTTT
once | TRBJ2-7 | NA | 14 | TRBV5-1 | CASSSGFEASEQYF | TGCGCCAGCAGCTCGGGGTTCGAGGCTTCCGAGCAGTACTTC
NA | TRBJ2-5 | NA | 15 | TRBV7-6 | CASSLTGTQRETQYF | TGTGCCAGCAGCTTGACCGGGACTCAACGGGAGACCCAGTACTTC
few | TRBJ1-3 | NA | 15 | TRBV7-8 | CASSLGEGSGNTIYF | TGTGCCAGCAGCCTCGGCGAGGGCTCTGGAAACACCATATATTTT
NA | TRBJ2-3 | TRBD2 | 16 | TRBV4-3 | CASSQGSGGGYDTQYF | TGCGCCAGCAGCCAAGGAAGCGGGGGGGGCTACGATACGCAGTATTTT
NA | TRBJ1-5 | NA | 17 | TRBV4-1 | CASSQDQEGSFVQPQHF | TGCGCCAGCAGCCAAGATCAGGAGGGTTCTTTTGTGCAGCCCCAGCATTTT
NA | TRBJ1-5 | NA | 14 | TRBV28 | CASSFPQFNQPQHF | TGTGCCAGCAGTTTCCCTCAGTTTAATCAGCCCCAGCATTTT
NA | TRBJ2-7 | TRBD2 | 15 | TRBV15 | CATSSVERESSEQYF | TGTGCCACCAGCAGTGTCGAGCGGGAGAGTAGTGAGCAGTACTTC
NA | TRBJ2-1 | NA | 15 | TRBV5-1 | CASSTGPDSYNEQFF | TGCGCCAGCTCGACAGGCCCGGACTCCTACAATGAGCAGTTCTTC
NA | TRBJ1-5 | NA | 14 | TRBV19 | CASSIGQNNQPQHF | TGTGCCAGTAGTATTGGGCAGAACAATCAGCCCCAGCATTTT
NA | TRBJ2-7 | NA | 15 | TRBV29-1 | CSVERPGVDSYEQYF | TGCAGCGTTGAAAGACCGGGAGTAGACTCCTACGAGCAGTACTTC
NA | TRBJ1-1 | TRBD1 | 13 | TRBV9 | CASTRDSNTEAFF | TGTGCCAGCACCCGGGACAGTAACACTGAAGCTTTCTTT
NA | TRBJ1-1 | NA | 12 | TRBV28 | CASSLWPGEAFF | TGTGCCAGCAGTTTATGGCCAGGCGAAGCTTTCTTT
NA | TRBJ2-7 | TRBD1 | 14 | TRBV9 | CASSMGQGTYEQYF | TGTGCCAGCAGCATGGGACAGGGAACCTACGAGCAGTACTTC